The present TCR beta chain was sequenced within a study of blood T cell repertoires in COVID-19. TCRdb's table, derived via immunoSEQ multiplex PCR, lists solely in-frame clones and lacks some. The table lists roughly 100,000 clones, roughly 92% of them singletons, with 1.9% in the top ten. Germline V gene lookup returns CDR1 LNHNV and CDR2 YYDKDF (reference sequence). The germline V and J ends were trimmed by 7 bases and 5 bases, with 14 bases remaining between them. The CDR3 runs to 13 residues. Sequences were obtained from peripheral blood. This TCR was recovered from a woman between 45 and 65 years old with COVID-19, enrolled during active disease. The chain joins TRBV15 to TRBJ1-1; D might be TRBD1 (6 bases). The CDR3 here is CATKKGEGTEAFF. The CDR3 region has the DNA TGTGCCACCAAAAAGGGGGAAGGGACTGAAGCTTTCTTT.